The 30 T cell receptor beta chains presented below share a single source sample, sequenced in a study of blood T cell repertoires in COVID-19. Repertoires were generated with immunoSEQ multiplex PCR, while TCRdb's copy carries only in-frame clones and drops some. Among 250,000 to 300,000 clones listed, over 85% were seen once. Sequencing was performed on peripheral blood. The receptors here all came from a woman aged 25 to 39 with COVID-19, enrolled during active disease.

The CDR3 region has the DNA TGTGCCAGCAGTGAATGGGGACAAAGGGGGCGGGAGACCCAGTACTTC. The encoded protein is CASSEWGQRGRETQYF. The chain recombines TRBV25-1 with TRBJ2-5; 7 positions match TRBD1. The J segment lost 5 bases and the V segment lost 1 base, leaving 10 bases of the junction unmatched. In germline, CDR1 is MGHDK, CDR2 SYGVNS. The CDR3 sequence is 16 residues long.

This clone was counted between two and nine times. The CDR3 is CASSLEGGQGGIRSPLHF. For the CDR3, the DNA is TGTGCCAGCAGCTTAGAAGGGGGCCAGGGTGGGATAAGGTCACCCCTCCACTTT. This chain joins TRBV7-6 and TRBJ1-6, with 7 positions matching TRBD1. Trimming at V came to 1 base and at J to 10 bases, leaving 16 bases not matched to a gene. The CDR3 totals 18 residues. The germline V gene encodes CDR1 SGHVS and CDR2 FNYEAQ.

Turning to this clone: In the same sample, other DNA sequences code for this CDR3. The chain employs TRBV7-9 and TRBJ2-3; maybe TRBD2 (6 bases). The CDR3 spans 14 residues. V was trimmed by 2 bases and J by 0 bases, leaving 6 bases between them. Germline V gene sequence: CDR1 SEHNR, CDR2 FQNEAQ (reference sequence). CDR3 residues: CASSLRGSTDTQYF. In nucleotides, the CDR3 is TGTGCCAGCAGCTTACGGGGGAGCACAGATACGCAGTATTTT. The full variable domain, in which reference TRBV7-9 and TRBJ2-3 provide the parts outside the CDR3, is DTGVSQNPRHKITKRGQNVTFRCDPISEHNRLYWYRQTLGQGPEFLTYFQNEAQLEKSRLLSDRFSAERPKGSFSTLEIQRTEQGDSAMYLCASSLRGSTDTQYFGPGTRLTVL.

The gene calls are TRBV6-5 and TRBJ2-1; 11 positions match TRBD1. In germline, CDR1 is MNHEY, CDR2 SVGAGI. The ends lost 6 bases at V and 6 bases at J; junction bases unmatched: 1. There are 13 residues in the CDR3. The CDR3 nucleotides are TGTGCCAGCAGAGGGACAGGGGGCAATGAGCAGTTCTTC. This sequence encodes CASRGTGGNEQFF.

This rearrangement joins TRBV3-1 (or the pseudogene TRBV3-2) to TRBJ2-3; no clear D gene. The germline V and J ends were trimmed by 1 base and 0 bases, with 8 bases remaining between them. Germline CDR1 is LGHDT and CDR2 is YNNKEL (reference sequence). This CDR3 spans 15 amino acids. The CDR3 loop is CASSQGPSSTDTQYF. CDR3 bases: TGTGCCAGCAGCCAAGGGCCCAGTAGCACAGATACGCAGTATTTT.

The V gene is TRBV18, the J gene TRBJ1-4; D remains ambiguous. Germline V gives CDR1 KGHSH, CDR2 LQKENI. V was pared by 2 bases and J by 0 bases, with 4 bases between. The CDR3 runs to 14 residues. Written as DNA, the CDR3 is TGTGCCAGCTCACCAATAGCAACTAATGAAAAACTGTTTTTT. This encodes CASSPIATNEKLFF.

CDR3 region: CASSRATGGLREQYF. Here the CDR3 DNA reads TGTGCCAGCAGCAGAGCCACAGGGGGCCTAAGGGAGCAGTACTTC. This sequence joins TRBV11-2 and TRBJ2-7, with 9 bases that match TRBD1. The length of the CDR3 is 15 residues. In germline, CDR1 is SGHAT, CDR2 FQNNGV. V dropped 5 bases and J dropped 7; count of bases not matched to a gene: 12.

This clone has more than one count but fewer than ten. The CDR3 sequence is CASSGGGAAREQYF. DNA of the CDR3: TGTGCCAGTTCTGGAGGGGGGGCAGCGCGCGAGCAGTACTTC. This chain connects TRBV2 to TRBJ2-7, with a tentative D call TRBD2 (7 bases). Germline assignment: CDR1 SNHLY and CDR2 FYNNEI. Trimming shortened V by 9 bases and J by 6 bases, and 21 bases separated the two germline ends. CDR3 length equals 14 residues.

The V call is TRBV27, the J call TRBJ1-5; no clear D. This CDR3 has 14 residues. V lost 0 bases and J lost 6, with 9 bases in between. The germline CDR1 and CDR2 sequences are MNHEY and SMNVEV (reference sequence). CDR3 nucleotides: TGTGCCAGCAGTTTATCCCCGTTTGTTCAGCCCCAGCATTTT. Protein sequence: CASSLSPFVQPQHF.

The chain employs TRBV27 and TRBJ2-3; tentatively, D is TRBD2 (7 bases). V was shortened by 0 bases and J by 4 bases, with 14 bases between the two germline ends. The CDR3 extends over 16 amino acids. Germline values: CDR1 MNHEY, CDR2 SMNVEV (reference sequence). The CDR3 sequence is CASSLSRGAGADTQYF. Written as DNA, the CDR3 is TGTGCCAGCAGTTTATCACGGGGGGCAGGTGCAGATACGCAGTATTTT.

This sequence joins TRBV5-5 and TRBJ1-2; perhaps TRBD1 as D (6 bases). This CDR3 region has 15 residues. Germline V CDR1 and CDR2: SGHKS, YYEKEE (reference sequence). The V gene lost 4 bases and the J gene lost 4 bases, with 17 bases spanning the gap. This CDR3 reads CASSLTGIQIYGYTF. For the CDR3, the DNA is TGTGCCAGCAGCCTAACAGGGATTCAGATCTATGGCTACACCTTC.

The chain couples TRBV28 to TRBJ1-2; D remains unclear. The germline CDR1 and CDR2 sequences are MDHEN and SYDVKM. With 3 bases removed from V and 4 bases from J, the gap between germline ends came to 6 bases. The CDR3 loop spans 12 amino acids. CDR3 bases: TGTGCCAGCAGTTTTACAGCCTATGGCTACACCTTC. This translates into CASSFTAYGYTF.

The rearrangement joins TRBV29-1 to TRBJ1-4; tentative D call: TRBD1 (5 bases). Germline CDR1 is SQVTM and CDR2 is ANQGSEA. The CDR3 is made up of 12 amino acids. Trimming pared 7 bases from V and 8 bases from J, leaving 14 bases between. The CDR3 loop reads CSARTRSEKLFF. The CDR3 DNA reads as TGCAGCGCCCGGACAAGATCCGAAAAACTGTTTTTT.

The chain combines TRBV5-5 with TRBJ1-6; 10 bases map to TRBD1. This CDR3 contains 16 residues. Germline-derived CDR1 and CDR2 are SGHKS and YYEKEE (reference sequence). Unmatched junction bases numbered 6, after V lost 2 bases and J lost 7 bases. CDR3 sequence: CASSFGDRGPNSPLHF. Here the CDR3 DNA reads TGTGCCAGCAGCTTTGGGGACAGGGGTCCCAATTCACCCCTCCACTTT.

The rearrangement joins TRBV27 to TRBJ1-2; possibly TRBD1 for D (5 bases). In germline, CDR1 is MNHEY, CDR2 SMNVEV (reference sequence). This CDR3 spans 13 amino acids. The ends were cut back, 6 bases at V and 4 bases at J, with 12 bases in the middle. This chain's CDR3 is CASSKGRAYGYTF. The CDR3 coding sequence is TGTGCCAGCAGCAAGGGGCGAGCCTATGGCTACACCTTC.

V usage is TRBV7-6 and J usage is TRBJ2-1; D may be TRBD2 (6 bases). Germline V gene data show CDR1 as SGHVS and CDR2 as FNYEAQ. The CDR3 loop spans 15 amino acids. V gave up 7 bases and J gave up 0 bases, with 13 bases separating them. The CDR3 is CASTSHGSSYNEQFF. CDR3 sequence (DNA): TGTGCCAGCACCTCCCACGGGAGCTCCTACAATGAGCAGTTCTTC.

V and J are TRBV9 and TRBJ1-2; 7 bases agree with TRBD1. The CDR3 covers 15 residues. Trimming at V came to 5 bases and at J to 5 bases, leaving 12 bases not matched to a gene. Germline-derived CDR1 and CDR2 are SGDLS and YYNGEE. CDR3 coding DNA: TGTGCCAGCAGTGATCCAGGGACAGTAAAATATGGCTACACCTTC. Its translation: CASSDPGTVKYGYTF.

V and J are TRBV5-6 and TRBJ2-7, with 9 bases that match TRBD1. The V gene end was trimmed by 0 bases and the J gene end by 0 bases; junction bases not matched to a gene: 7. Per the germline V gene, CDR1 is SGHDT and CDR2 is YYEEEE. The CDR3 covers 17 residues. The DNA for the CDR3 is TGTGCCAGCAGCTTGGACCTGACAGGGGGAATCTCCTACGAGCAGTACTTC. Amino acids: CASSLDLTGGISYEQYF.

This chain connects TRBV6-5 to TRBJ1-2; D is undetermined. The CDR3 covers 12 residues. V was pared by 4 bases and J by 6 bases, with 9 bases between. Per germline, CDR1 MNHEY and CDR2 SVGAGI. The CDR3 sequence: CASSSGINGYTF. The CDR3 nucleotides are TGTGCCAGCAGTTCCGGGATAAATGGCTACACCTTC.

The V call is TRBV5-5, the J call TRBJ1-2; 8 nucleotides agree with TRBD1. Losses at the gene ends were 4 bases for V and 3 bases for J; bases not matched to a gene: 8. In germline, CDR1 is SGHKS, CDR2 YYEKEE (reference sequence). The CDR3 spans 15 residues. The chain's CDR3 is CASSPLGQGHYGYTF. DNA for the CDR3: TGTGCCAGCAGCCCACTAGGACAGGGACACTATGGCTACACCTTC.

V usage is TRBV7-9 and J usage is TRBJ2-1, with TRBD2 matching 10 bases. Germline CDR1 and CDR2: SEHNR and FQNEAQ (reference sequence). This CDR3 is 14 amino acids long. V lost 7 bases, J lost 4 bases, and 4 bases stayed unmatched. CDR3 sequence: CASTLTSGYNEQFF. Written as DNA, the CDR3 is TGTGCCAGCACCCTGACTAGCGGGTACAATGAGCAGTTCTTC.

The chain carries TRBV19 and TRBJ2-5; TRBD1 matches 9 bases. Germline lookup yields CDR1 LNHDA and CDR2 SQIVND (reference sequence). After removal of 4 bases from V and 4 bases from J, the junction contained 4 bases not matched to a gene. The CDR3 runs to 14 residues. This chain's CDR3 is CASSTGQGVETQYF. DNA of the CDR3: TGTGCCAGTAGTACGGGACAGGGTGTAGAGACCCAGTACTTC.

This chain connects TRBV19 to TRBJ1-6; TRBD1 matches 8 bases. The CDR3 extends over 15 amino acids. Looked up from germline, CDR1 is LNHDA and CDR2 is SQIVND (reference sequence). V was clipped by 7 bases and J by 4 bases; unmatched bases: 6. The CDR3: CASKIGQGYNSPLHF. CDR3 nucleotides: TGTGCCAGTAAGATAGGACAGGGATATAATTCACCCCTCCACTTT.

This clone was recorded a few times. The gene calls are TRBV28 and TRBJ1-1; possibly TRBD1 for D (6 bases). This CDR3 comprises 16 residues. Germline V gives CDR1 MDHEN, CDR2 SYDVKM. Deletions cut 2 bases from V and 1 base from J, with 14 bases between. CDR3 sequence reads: CASSLGLGRGNTEAFF. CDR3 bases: TGTGCCAGCAGTTTAGGCTTGGGCAGGGGGAACACTGAAGCTTTCTTT.

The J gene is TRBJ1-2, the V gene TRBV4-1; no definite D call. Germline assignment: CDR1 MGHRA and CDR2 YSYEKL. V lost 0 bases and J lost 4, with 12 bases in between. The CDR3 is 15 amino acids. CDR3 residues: CASSQDFAATYGYTF. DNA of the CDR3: TGCGCCAGCAGCCAAGATTTCGCCGCTACCTATGGCTACACCTTC.

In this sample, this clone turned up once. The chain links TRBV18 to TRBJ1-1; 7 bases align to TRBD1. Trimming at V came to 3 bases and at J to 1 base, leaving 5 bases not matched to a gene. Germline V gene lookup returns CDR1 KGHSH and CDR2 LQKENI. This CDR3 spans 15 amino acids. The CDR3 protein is CASSPTGLGNTEAFF. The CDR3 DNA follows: TGTGCCAGCTCACCGACAGGGCTGGGGAACACTGAAGCTTTCTTT.

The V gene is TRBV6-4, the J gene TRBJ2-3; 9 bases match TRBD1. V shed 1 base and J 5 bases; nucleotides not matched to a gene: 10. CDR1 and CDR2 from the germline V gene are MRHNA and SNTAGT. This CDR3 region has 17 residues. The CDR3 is CASSDWLGQGSEDTQYF. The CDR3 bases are TGTGCCAGCAGTGACTGGTTGGGACAGGGTAGTGAAGATACGCAGTATTTT.

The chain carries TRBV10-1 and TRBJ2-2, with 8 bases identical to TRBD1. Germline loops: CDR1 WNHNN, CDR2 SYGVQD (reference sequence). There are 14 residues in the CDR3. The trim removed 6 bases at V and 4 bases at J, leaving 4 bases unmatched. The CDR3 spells CASRVTGATGELFF. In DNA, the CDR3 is TGCGCCAGCAGGGTGACAGGGGCCACCGGGGAGCTGTTTTTT.

CDR3 amino acids: CASSHTGEAGNTIYF. The CDR3 region has the DNA TGTGCCAGCAGCCACACAGGGGAAGCTGGAAACACCATATATTTT. V is TRBV2 and J is TRBJ1-3, with TRBD1 identical over 7 bases. This CDR3 spans 15 amino acids. CDR1 is SNHLY, CDR2 FYNNEI, per germline. The junction had 7 bases not matched to a gene; V was cut back by 6 bases and J by 2 bases.

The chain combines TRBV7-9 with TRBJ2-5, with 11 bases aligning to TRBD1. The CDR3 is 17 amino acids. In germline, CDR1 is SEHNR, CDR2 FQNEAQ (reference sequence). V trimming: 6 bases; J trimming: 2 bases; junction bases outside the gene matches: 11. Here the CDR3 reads CASRNAPGQGVQETQYF. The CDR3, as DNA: TGTGCCAGCAGGAACGCCCCGGGACAGGGGGTTCAAGAGACCCAGTACTTC.